This T cell receptor (beta chain) was captured by sequencing in a study of blood T cell repertoires in COVID-19. Study summary: Acute and convalescent COVID-19 specimens originated in the United States, Italy and Spain.

For this clone: The same CDR3 also results from other DNA sequences found in this sample.

Per the study methods: By means of reference gene primer amplification, nucleated cell counts were estimated. Using immunoSEQ multiplex PCR, the repertoire was profiled, and TCRdb retains in-frame clones only, with some absent. That table gives V, J and clone size, and the DNA gave D and trimming. The data show more than 200,000 clones, roughly 85% seen once. From germline, CDR1 is MNHEY and CDR2 SMNVEV (reference sequence). With 6 bases removed from V and 2 bases from J, the gap between germline ends came to 8 bases. The CDR3 contains 13 residues. The chain has TRBV27 and TRBJ1-5, with a tentative D call TRBD1 (6 bases). The TCR comes from a woman in her 70s with active or convalescent COVID-19. Material: peripheral blood. The chain's CDR3 is CASSWTGNQPQHF. The CDR3 DNA reads as TGTGCCAGCAGCTGGACAGGCAATCAGCCCCAGCATTTT.